These 10 T cell receptor beta chains share one sample of origin, sequenced in a study of blood T cell repertoires in COVID-19 (dated by TCRdb to the early 2020s). The library came from the immunoSEQ multiplex PCR assay. Entries here come from immuneACCESS through TCRdb and include only in-frame sequences with V and J called. Some clones fail to appear in such tables; in the studies checked, an unresolved V gene covers under half of the shortfall, and the cause of the remainder is unknown. The sample contains more than 250,000 clones, roughly 80% of them found a single time. Of the sample, approximately 5% falls within the top ten clones. The sample consisted of PBMCs or T cells enriched from blood (not recorded which). The receptors shown here come from a man aged 35 to 55 who had been exposed to COVID-19.

The chain uses TRBV7-2 and TRBJ2-2; TRBD2 matches 7 bases. The V segment lost 2 bases and the J segment 1 base; nucleotides outside the gene matches: 1. The length of the CDR3 is 15 residues. Germline-derived CDR1 and CDR2 are SGHTA and FQGNSA. CDR3 in DNA: TGTGCCAGCAGCTTACGGACTAGGAACACCGGGGAGCTGTTTTTT. It translates to CASSLRTRNTGELFF.

CDR3 in DNA: TGTGCCAGCAGGGACCGGACAGGGAGGAATTCACCCCTCCACTTT. It encodes CASRDRTGRNSPLHF. The chain couples TRBV2 to TRBJ1-6, with 8 positions matching TRBD1. Trimming removed 6 bases from V and 7 bases from J; junction bases left unmatched: 8. CDR1 SNHLY and CDR2 FYNNEI come from the germline V gene. The length of the CDR3 is 15 residues.

The chain carries TRBV5-6 and TRBJ1-1; D perhaps matches TRBD1 (5 bases). V was cut by 4 bases and J by 0 bases, with 10 bases left in between. CDR3 length: 14 amino acids. Germline V gene data show CDR1 as SGHDT and CDR2 as YYEEEE. The CDR3, as DNA: TGTGCCAGCAGCCTATCACAGGTGAACACTGAAGCTTTCTTT. Its protein product is CASSLSQVNTEAFF.

This chain connects TRBV27 to TRBJ2-7; D gene unclear. The CDR3 spans 14 residues. Per the germline V gene, CDR1 is MNHEY and CDR2 is SMNVEV (reference sequence). Trimming removed 2 bases from V and 3 bases from J, with 11 bases in between. The CDR3 loop reads CASSLKATGYEQYF. CDR3 DNA sequence: TGTGCCAGCAGTTTAAAGGCGACTGGCTACGAGCAGTACTTC.

This chain connects TRBV3-1 (or the pseudogene TRBV3-2) to TRBJ2-2, with D perhaps matching TRBD1 (7 bases). The CDR3 consists of 16 residues. CDR1 is LGHDT and CDR2 is YNNKEL in the germline V gene (reference sequence). V shed 1 base and J shed 5 bases, with 14 bases lying between them. The DNA of the CDR3 is TGTGCCAGCAGCCAAGGGAGGACAGGACTAACCGGGGAGCTGTTTTTT. Amino acid sequence: CASSQGRTGLTGELFF.

The V and J genes are TRBV6-5 and TRBJ1-2; D perhaps matches TRBD1 (6 bases). The germline CDR1 and CDR2 sequences are MNHEY and SVGAGI. V was trimmed by 7 bases and J by 4 bases, leaving 16 bases between them. This CDR3 is 14 amino acids long. As DNA, the CDR3 is TGTGCCAGCATGGACCAGGGGTGGGGCTATGGCTACACCTTC. Protein: CASMDQGWGYGYTF.

The chain couples TRBV10-3 to TRBJ2-7, with TRBD2 matching 8 bases. The CDR3 covers 13 residues. CDR1 is ENHRY, CDR2 SYGVKD, per germline. The junction had 1 base not matched to a gene; V was cut back by 0 bases and J by 6 bases. The CDR3 sequence is CAISESGLAEQYF. DNA of the CDR3: TGTGCCATCAGTGAGTCTGGACTAGCCGAGCAGTACTTC.

V is TRBV11-2 and J is TRBJ2-4, with 8 bases lining up with TRBD1. The germline V gene has CDR1 SGHAT and CDR2 FQNNGV. The CDR3 covers 13 residues. The trim removed 5 bases at V and 5 bases at J, leaving 2 bases unmatched. CDR3 amino acids: CASSLDRENIQYF. CDR3 nucleotide sequence: TGTGCCAGCAGCCTGGACAGGGAAAACATTCAGTACTTC.

V gene TRBV7-2 combines with J gene TRBJ2-1, with D tentatively TRBD2 (5 bases). Trimming stripped 1 base from V and 0 bases from J, with 13 bases between. CDR1 and CDR2 from the germline V gene are SGHTA and FQGNSA. The CDR3 has 17 amino acids. The CDR3 loop reads CASSLDAWAGSYNEQFF. The CDR3, as DNA: TGTGCCAGCAGCTTAGATGCATGGGCGGGCTCCTACAATGAGCAGTTCTTC.

This clone showed up just once. The chain joins TRBV27 to TRBJ2-1; D is possibly TRBD2 (6 bases). The ends were cut back, 3 bases at V and 6 bases at J, with 15 bases in the middle. Germline V gene lookup returns CDR1 MNHEY and CDR2 SMNVEV (reference sequence). This CDR3 is 15 amino acids long. CDR3 sequence: CASSFPGSMGNEQFF. The DNA of the CDR3 is TGTGCCAGCAGTTTCCCCGGGAGTATGGGCAATGAGCAGTTCTTC.